What follows are 25 T cell receptor beta chains derived from one specimen sequenced in a study of human T cells and chemical hapten exposure (dated by TCRdb to the early 2020s). Library preparation used RACE. The data were produced on a NextSeq 500. TCRdb reanalyzed the raw reads on its own, using fastp at Q25 for trimming and MiXCR for clone calling, and kept in-frame beta chains. Each CDR3 protein appears once, grouped with its most common genes and DNA. Across this sample there are some 360,000 distinct CDR3 sequences, with more than 4.5% seen only once. The ten top clones hold approximately 2.4% of the sample. The time point label on this specimen signifies: pre-sensitization, week 0. This specimen's treatment or condition label, per the study, means: therapeutic diphenylcyclopropenone sensitization with weekly scalp DPC. The sequenced sample was whole blood, obtained in connection with sensitization to the hapten diphenylcyclopropenone (DPC). The receptors shown here come from a woman aged 45 to 65 with alopecia areata. Some clones in this sample may be carry-over from other donors' samples.

This rearrangement joins TRBV5-6 to TRBJ1-3; the D gene is possibly TRBD1 (5 bases). There are 15 residues in the CDR3. Per the germline V gene, CDR1 is SGHDT and CDR2 is YYEEEE. V lost 2 bases, J lost 0 bases, and 9 bases lay in between. CDR3 nucleotide sequence: TGTGCCAGCAGCTTAAAGGGGTCCTCTGGAAACACCATATATTTT. Encoded protein: CASSLKGSSGNTIYF.

This clonotype was found many times. The chain uses TRBV20-1 and TRBJ2-1; TRBD1 matches at 8 bases. The CDR3 has 14 residues. The germline gives CDR1 DFQATT, CDR2 SNEGSKA (reference sequence). V was clipped by 3 bases and J by 7 bases; unmatched bases: 8. The DNA of the CDR3 is TGCAGTGCTAGGGACAGGGTAGGAATAAATGAGCAGTTCTTC. As protein: CSARDRVGINEQFF.

The genes are TRBV14 and TRBJ1-1; D not resolved. V was shortened by 0 bases and J by 3 bases, with 11 bases between the two germline ends. The length of the CDR3 is 15 residues. Per the germline V gene, CDR1 is SGHDN and CDR2 is FVKESK. The CDR3 nucleotides read TGTGCCAGCAGCCAAGATGGCAGGCCTTACACTGAAGCTTTCTTT. It yields the protein CASSQDGRPYTEAFF.

V usage is TRBV4-1 and J usage is TRBJ1-2, with D unresolved. Germline V gives CDR1 MGHRA, CDR2 YSYEKL. This CDR3 has 14 amino acids. Trimming shortened V by 1 base and J by 2 bases, and 8 bases separated the two germline ends. CDR3 loop: CASSQGSGNYGYTF. The CDR3 bases are TGCGCCAGCAGCCAAGGTTCCGGGAACTATGGCTACACCTTC.

The chain employs TRBV24-1 and TRBJ2-7; 9 nucleotides line up with TRBD1. CDR1 and CDR2 (germline): KGHDR, SFDVKD. The CDR3 spans 13 residues. The ends lost 3 bases at V and 5 bases at J; junction bases unmatched: 1. CDR3 in amino acids: CATSDDRGDEQYF. CDR3 sequence (DNA): TGTGCCACCAGTGATGACAGGGGGGACGAGCAGTACTTC.

There are many counts of this clonotype. The chain couples TRBV20-1 to TRBJ2-3, with TRBD2 matching 7 bases. J was trimmed by 5 bases and V by 5 bases; bases with no gene match: 13. Germline-derived CDR1 and CDR2 are DFQATT and SNEGSKA (reference sequence). This CDR3 has 15 residues. The CDR3 sequence: CSAPHAAGAKDTQYF. The CDR3 DNA sequence: TGCAGTGCTCCTCATGCGGCGGGAGCGAAAGATACGCAGTATTTT.

The chain couples TRBV5-4 to TRBJ1-4; a possible D gene is TRBD1 (6 bases). This CDR3 contains 13 residues. V lost 5 bases to trimming and J lost 8 bases, with 13 bases between them. Per the germline V gene, CDR1 is SGHNT and CDR2 is YYREEE (reference sequence). The CDR3 DNA is TGTGCCAGCAGGGCACCAGGGGACGAAAAACTGTTTTTT. Its translation is CASRAPGDEKLFF.

The CDR3 region is CASTPSHAAVRLATNEKLFF. DNA for the CDR3: TGTGCCAGCACCCCCTCCCACGCGGCGGTTCGTTTGGCGACTAATGAAAAACTGTTTTTT. The rearrangement links TRBV12-3 or TRBV12-4 to TRBJ1-4, with D hard to call. Between the trimmed V and J ends, which lost 7 bases and 2 bases, there was a span of 29 bases. The CDR3 sequence is 20 residues long.

The table lists this clonotype with many counts. The chain joins TRBV3-1 to TRBJ2-1; 7 nucleotides match TRBD2. V lost 0 bases to trimming and J lost 0 bases; unmatched junction nucleotides: 5. The CDR3 has 17 residues. Looked up from germline, CDR1 is LGHDT and CDR2 is YNNKEL (reference sequence). CDR3 sequence reads: CASSQEAGVLSYNEQFF. The CDR3 coding sequence is TGTGCCAGCAGCCAAGAGGCGGGGGTCCTCTCCTACAATGAGCAGTTCTTC.

Many counts were recorded for this clonotype. This chain joins TRBV28 and TRBJ2-2, with D perhaps TRBD1 (6 bases). Looked up from germline, CDR1 is MDHEN and CDR2 is SYDVKM. CDR3 length: 13 residues. V lost 8 bases and J lost 5, with 12 bases in between. CDR3 DNA sequence: TGTGCCAGCGGCTGGACAGATACCGGGGAGCTGTTTTTT. Translation: CASGWTDTGELFF.

This clonotype has ten or more counts. This rearrangement joins TRBV7-2 to TRBJ2-1; possibly TRBD2 for D (6 bases). Germline V gives CDR1 SGHTA, CDR2 FQGNSA. Trimming took 5 bases from V and 3 from J, leaving 11 bases between them. CDR3 size: 14 residues. DNA for the CDR3: TGTGCCAGCAGCCATCGGGACTTCTACAATGAGCAGTTCTTC. This codes for CASSHRDFYNEQFF. Drawing the rest from reference TRBV7-2 and TRBJ2-1, the complete variable domain is GAGVSQSPSNKVTEKGKDVELRCDPISGHTALYWYRQSLGQGLEFLIYFQGNSAPDKSGLPSDRFSAERTGGSVSTLTIQRTQQEDSAVYLCASSHRDFYNEQFFGPGTRLTVL.

This clonotype was seen a few times. The V call is TRBV7-3, the J call TRBJ1-1, with no clear D. Deletions cut 2 bases from V and 1 base from J, with 11 bases between. Germline lookup yields CDR1 SGHTA and CDR2 FQGTGA. CDR3 size: 15 residues. CDR3 in amino acids: CASSLHSHGNTEAFF. In DNA form, the CDR3 reads TGTGCCAGCAGCTTACACAGTCACGGGAACACTGAAGCTTTCTTT. Together with reference TRBV7-3 and TRBJ1-1, the CDR3 gives the full variable domain: GAGVSQTPSNKVTEKGKYVELRCDPISGHTALYWYRQSLGQGPEFLIYFQGTGAADDSGLPNDRFFAVRPEGSVSTLKIQRTERGDSAVYLCASSLHSHGNTEAFFGQGTRLTVV.

This clonotype was picked up a small number of times. The CDR3 reads CASSQDGREGRNEQFF. The CDR3 coding sequence is TGCGCCAGCAGCCAAGATGGGCGGGAGGGACGCAATGAGCAGTTCTTC. The V gene is TRBV4-3, the J gene TRBJ2-1, with 9 bases lining up with TRBD2. The germline CDR1 and CDR2 sequences are LGHNA and YSLEER. Unmatched junction bases numbered 6, after V lost 0 bases and J lost 6 bases. The CDR3 loop spans 16 amino acids.

This clonotype occurred a few times. The chain's CDR3 is CSVESGEETQYF. In DNA, the CDR3 is TGCAGCGTTGAAAGCGGCGAAGAGACCCAGTACTTC. V usage is TRBV29-1 and J usage is TRBJ2-5; TRBD2 is a possible D gene (5 bases). The CDR3 runs to 12 residues. The V gene's germline CDR1 is SQVTM and CDR2 ANQGSEA. Trimming took 2 bases from V and 3 from J, leaving 7 bases between them.

This clonotype was counted only a few times. The V call is TRBV3-1, the J call TRBJ2-2; D is perhaps TRBD2 (5 bases). Trimming took 0 bases from V and 5 from J, leaving 13 bases between them. This CDR3 contains 16 residues. Germline CDR1 reads LGHDT; CDR2 reads YNNKEL (reference sequence). CDR3 bases: TGTGCCAGCAGCCAAGAAGGTGGAGGTTTTACCGGGGAGCTGTTTTTT. As protein: CASSQEGGGFTGELFF. The complete variable domain, with remaining parts taken from reference TRBV3-1 and TRBJ2-2, reads DTAVSQTPKYLVTQMGNDKSIKCEQNLGHDTMYWYKQDSKKFLKIMFSYNNKELIINETVPNRFSPKSPDKAHLNLHINSLELGDSAVYFCASSQEGGGFTGELFFGEGSRLTVL.

In this sample, this clonotype turned up many times. J is TRBJ2-1 and V is TRBV6-2 or TRBV6-3; no firm D call. The V end was cut by 6 bases, the J end by 10 bases, with 16 bases between. Germline CDR1 and CDR2: MNHEY and SVGEGT. The CDR3 loop spans 13 amino acids. The CDR3 bases are TGTGCCAGCAGCCCCCGAGGAGCACTAGAGCAGTTCTTC. Translated, it gives CASSPRGALEQFF.

The chain links TRBV3-1 to TRBJ1-2; D call uncertain. Trimming cost V 3 bases and J 7 bases, with 12 bases left between them. Germline CDR1 is LGHDT and CDR2 is YNNKEL (reference sequence). The length of the CDR3 is 13 residues. CDR3 sequence reads: CASSHSETRGYTF. For the CDR3, the DNA is TGTGCCAGCAGCCATTCCGAGACGCGTGGCTACACCTTC.

Remarks on this clonotype: A clone one base away is much larger, so this may be a read error. The chain employs TRBV27 and TRBJ1-1, with TRBD1 matching over 7 bases. The germline V gene encodes CDR1 MNHEY and CDR2 SMNVEV (reference sequence). There are 13 residues in the CDR3. The CDR3 DNA reads TGTGCCAGCAGAGCGACAGGGCTTACTGAAGCTTACTTT. It codes for CASRATGLTEAYF.

This clonotype was detected ten times or more. Its ends do not fully match the called genes, so a read error is possible. The chain combines TRBV4-3 with TRBJ2-3; a weak D match, TRBD2 (5 bases). This CDR3 has 12 amino acids. Germline V gene sequence: CDR1 LGHNA, CDR2 YSLEER. The CDR3 nucleotides read TGTGCCAGCAGCGGTAGCACAGATACGCAGTATTTT. Amino acids: CASSGSTDTQYF.

This clonotype has at least ten counts. The chain joins TRBV27 to TRBJ2-1; TRBD2 matches at 12 bases. Germline CDR1 and CDR2: MNHEY and SMNVEV (reference sequence). With V trimmed by 3 bases and J by 3 bases, 6 bases remained unmatched. The CDR3 spans 17 residues. The CDR3 region has the DNA TGTGCCAGCAGTTTCTATACGGGACTAGCGGGCTACAATGAGCAGTTCTTC. It encodes CASSFYTGLAGYNEQFF.

This rearrangement joins TRBV24-1 to TRBJ1-5, with 7 bases matching TRBD1. After removal of 3 bases from V and 1 base from J, the junction contained 5 bases not matched to a gene. The CDR3 runs 16 residues. Germline CDR1 reads KGHDR; CDR2 reads SFDVKD. DNA for the CDR3: TGTGCCACCAGTGATCCTGCGACAGGGAGCAATCAGCCCCAGCATTTT. It translates to CATSDPATGSNQPQHF.

Concerning this clonotype itself: A much larger clone is a single base away; this may be a read error. This chain uses TRBV6-5 with TRBJ1-2; D might be TRBD1 (5 bases). V lost 0 bases and J lost 2, with 10 bases in between. Germline CDR1 MNHEY, CDR2 SVGAGI. CDR3 length: 15 amino acids. The CDR3 sequence is CASSYSRRGNYGYTF. The CDR3 nucleotides read TGTGCCAGCAGTTACTCGCGACGGGGGAACTATGGCTACACCTTC.

In the case of this clonotype: This clone may be a read error of a much larger clone one base away. The chain has TRBV7-9 and TRBJ2-3; D may match TRBD1 or TRBD2 (5 bases each). CDR1 is SEHNR and CDR2 is FQNEAQ in the germline V gene (reference sequence). The CDR3 covers 14 residues. The CDR3 reads CASSPGRRTDTRYF. CDR3 DNA sequence: TGTGCCAGCAGCCCGGGACGTCGCACAGATACGCGGTATTTT.

In its sample, this clonotype was seen many times. The V gene is TRBV29-1, the J gene TRBJ1-1; unclear D gene. Germline CDR1 reads SQVTM; CDR2 reads ANQGSEA. The germline V and J ends were trimmed by 3 bases and 0 bases, with 8 bases remaining between them. This CDR3 is built from 13 residues. CDR3 sequence: CSVEESMNTEAFF. The CDR3, as DNA: TGCAGCGTTGAGGAGAGCATGAACACTGAAGCTTTCTTT.

The table lists this clonotype with a few counts. The chain carries TRBV2 and TRBJ2-1; 10 bases match TRBD2. Trimming at V came to 6 bases and at J to 7 bases, leaving 0 bases not matched to a gene. There are 12 residues in the CDR3. CDR1 is SNHLY, CDR2 FYNNEI, per germline. This CDR3 reads CASRLAGNEQFF. The DNA of the CDR3 is TGTGCCAGCAGACTAGCGGGAAATGAGCAGTTCTTC.